These T cell receptor beta chains were read from a single sample in a study of blood T cell repertoires in COVID-19. Assay used: immunoSEQ multiplex PCR; TCRdb lists only in-frame clones, some missing. The sample records roughly 170,000 clones, roughly 80% being singletons. Sequencing was performed on PBMCs or T cells enriched from blood (not recorded which). The source of these receptors is a woman in her forties with acute COVID-19. CDR3s include the opening cysteine and the closing phenylalanine or tryptophan. Fields, in order: J gene, V gene, D gene, clone size, CDR3 protein, CDR3 DNA. The D gene is left open where the match is weak. The listing skips clone size in some rows; elsewhere it reads once, few, many or a size class.

TRBJ2-2,TRBV10-1,NA,NA,CASQRDSTGELFF,TGCGCCAGCCAAAGGGACTCCACCGGGGAGCTGTTTTTT
TRBJ2-5,TRBV5-1,NA,few,CASSLAGGAGQETQYF,TGCGCCAGCAGCTTGGCCGGGGGTGCGGGCCAAGAGACCCAGTACTTC
TRBJ1-4,TRBV2,TRBD1,NA,CASDRTGAGEKLFF,TGTGCCAGCGACAGGACAGGTGCCGGGGAAAAACTGTTTTTT
TRBJ1-2,TRBV19,NA,few,CASSPLGRYNYGYTF,TGTGCCAGTAGCCCCCTGGGCCGCTATAACTATGGCTACACCTTC
TRBJ2-1,TRBV7-9,TRBD2,NA,CASSLLAGVYNEQFF,TGTGCCAGCAGCCTGCTAGCGGGAGTTTACAATGAGCAGTTCTTC
TRBJ1-5,TRBV15,TRBD1,NA,CATSQTGNQPQHF,TGTGCCACCAGCCAGACAGGGAATCAGCCCCAGCATTTT
TRBJ2-2,TRBV11-2,TRBD2,NA,CASSLSVGRGDTGELFF,TGTGCCAGCAGCTTATCCGTCGGGAGGGGCGACACCGGGGAGCTGTTTTTT
TRBJ2-1,TRBV10-2,NA,NA,CASSANPLERDNNEQFF,TGCGCCAGCAGTGCGAATCCTTTGGAGCGGGACAACAATGAGCAGTTCTTC
TRBJ2-3,TRBV7-9,NA,NA,CASSLLRDTQYF,TGTGCCAGCAGCTTACTCAGGGATACGCAGTATTTT
TRBJ2-3,TRBV7-3,NA,NA,CASSFGTFSTDTQYF,TGTGCCAGCAGCTTTGGGACATTTAGCACAGATACGCAGTATTTT
TRBJ2-2,TRBV14,NA,NA,CASSPSYNTGELFF,TGTGCCAGCAGCCCCTCCTATAACACCGGGGAGCTGTTTTTT
TRBJ2-3,TRBV28,NA,NA,CASSTLGSPDTQYF,TGTGCCAGCAGTACCCTTGGCTCCCCCGATACGCAGTATTTT
TRBJ2-5,TRBV19,TRBD2,NA,CASSIDLAGGLQETQYF,TGTGCCAGTAGTATAGACCTAGCGGGAGGGCTCCAAGAGACCCAGTACTTC
TRBJ2-2,TRBV7-3,TRBD1,NA,CASSLTPGGTGELFF,TGTGCCAGCAGCTTAACCCCAGGGGGCACCGGGGAGCTGTTTTTT
TRBJ1-4,TRBV15,NA,NA,CATSRDERRAELFF,TGTGCCACCAGCAGAGATGAACGACGTGCGGAACTGTTTTTT
TRBJ2-1,TRBV5-1,TRBD2,NA,CASSLAGLAVYNEQFF,TGCGCCAGCAGCTTGGCGGGACTAGCGGTCTACAATGAGCAGTTCTTC
TRBJ1-5,TRBV28,NA,NA,CASSSIEYGQPQHF,TGTGCCAGCAGTTCGATTGAGTATGGTCAGCCCCAGCATTTT
TRBJ2-1,TRBV5-5,TRBD1,NA,CASSVTGDEQFF,TGTGCCAGCAGCGTGACAGGGGATGAGCAGTTCTTC
TRBJ2-1,TRBV2,TRBD1,once,CASMEGQGLYNEQFF,TGTGCCAGCATGGAGGGACAGGGACTATACAATGAGCAGTTCTTC
TRBJ2-2,TRBV7-2,NA,NA,CASRPLRDTGELFF,TGTGCCAGCAGGCCCCTGCGAGACACCGGGGAGCTGTTTTTT
TRBJ2-5,TRBV2,NA,NA,CASSPRDRQETQYF,TGTGCCAGCAGTCCCCGAGACAGACAAGAGACCCAGTACTTC
TRBJ2-5,TRBV18,NA,NA,CASSRALDETQYF,TGTGCCAGCTCACGCGCCCTAGACGAGACCCAGTACTTC
TRBJ2-4,TRBV5-1,TRBD2,NA,CASSGGLALAKNIQYF,TGCGCCAGCAGCGGGGGACTAGCTTTGGCCAAAAACATTCAGTACTTC